The clone carrying this T cell receptor (beta chain) occurred once. Antigen: not known. The J segment lost 9 bases and the V segment lost 2 bases, leaving 13 bases of the junction unmatched. Germline CDR1 GTSNPN, CDR2 SVGIG (reference sequence). This CDR3 has 16 residues. Naive CD45RA+ and memory CD45RA-negative subsets were split from CD4+ cells. This entry is derived from a study of shared clonotypes between healthy human individuals. General study findings and limits: Clonotypes that were shared across a few donors made up around 4.6% of naive CD4 clonotypes. Lower generation probabilities were found for non-shared clonotypes than for those shared by all four donors.

This was a deep-level run. Data came from immunoSEQ multiplex PCR; TCRdb stores just in-frame clones and leaves some out. Of about 2.4 million clones listed, 80% to 95% are singletons. Sequencing used naive CD4+ T cells from PBMCs. Subset denoted: CD45RA+ positively selected. This rearrangement joins TRBV30 to TRBJ2-4, with 10 positions matching TRBD2. The TCR comes from a man between 18 and 29 years old in good health. Some clones in this sample may be carry-over from other donors' samples. CDR3 sequence: CAWSSGLAGARGIQYF. In nucleotides, the CDR3 is TGTGCCTGGAGTAGTGGCCTAGCGGGAGCTCGGGGCATTCAGTACTTC.